These 26 T cell receptor beta chains were sequenced from one sample in a study of blood T cell repertoires in COVID-19. Libraries were prepared by immunoSEQ multiplex PCR; TCRdb keeps only in-frame clonotypes and omits some of them. The sample contains 130,000 or so clones, 85% to 90% of which appear only once. Sequencing was performed on peripheral blood. These receptor sequences come from a man between 50 and 59 years old with acute or convalescent COVID-19.

V gene TRBV3-1 (or the pseudogene TRBV3-2) combines with J gene TRBJ1-6; 11 nucleotides agree with TRBD1. CDR1 is LGHDT and CDR2 is YNNKEL in the germline V gene (reference sequence). V trimming: 5 bases; J trimming: 8 bases; junction bases outside the gene matches: 11. CDR3 length: 17 amino acids. CDR3 nucleotides: TGTGCCAGCAGCTCCATCGCCGGGACAGGGGGGTATTCACCCCTCCACTTT. Its translation is CASSSIAGTGGYSPLHF.

The sample holds one count of this clone. The CDR3 loop reads CASSGQGMNNEKLFF. In nucleotides, the CDR3 is TGTGCCAGCAGCGGCCAGGGAATGAATAATGAAAAACTGTTTTTT. This sequence joins TRBV7-2 and TRBJ1-4; TRBD1 is a possible D gene (5 bases). Germline values: CDR1 SGHTA, CDR2 FQGNSA. The V end was cut by 5 bases, the J end by 4 bases, with 14 bases between. The CDR3 has 15 amino acids.

The V call is TRBV19, the J call TRBJ2-7; TRBD2 agrees at 7 bases. CDR3 length: 14 amino acids. CDR1 and CDR2 from the germline V gene are LNHDA and SQIVND (reference sequence). Unmatched junction bases numbered 5, after V lost 6 bases and J lost 0 bases. This CDR3 reads CASSAGGDSYEQYF. CDR3 nucleotides: TGTGCCAGTAGCGCTGGGGGGGACTCCTACGAGCAGTACTTC.

The V and J genes are TRBV2 and TRBJ1-6; D is perhaps TRBD1 (6 bases). V was shortened by 3 bases and J by 9 bases, with 9 bases between the two germline ends. The germline CDR1 and CDR2 sequences are SNHLY and FYNNEI. This CDR3 region has 13 residues. The CDR3 DNA reads as TGTGCCAGCAGTGATAGAGGGGGTTCACCCCTCCACTTT. Protein: CASSDRGGSPLHF. The variable domain in full, completed from reference TRBV2 and TRBJ1-6, reads EPEVTQTPSHQVTQMGQEVILRCVPISNHLYFYWYRQILGQKVEFLVSFYNNEISEKSEIFDDQFSVERPDGSNFTLKIRSTKLEDSAMYFCASSDRGGSPLHFGNGTRLTVT.

The chain employs TRBV19 and TRBJ1-4; D is possibly TRBD1 (5 bases). Germline lookup yields CDR1 LNHDA and CDR2 SQIVND (reference sequence). The CDR3 length is 16 residues. The V gene lost 0 bases and the J gene lost 8 bases, with 16 bases spanning the gap. The CDR3 nucleotides read TGTGCCAGTAGTATAGATCTTGCGACAGCAAGGGAAAAACTGTTTTTT. Translation gives CASSIDLATAREKLFF.

CDR3: CASSRSSGSHEQFF. The DNA of the CDR3 is TGTGCCAGTAGTCGGTCTAGCGGGTCCCATGAGCAGTTCTTC. V usage is TRBV19 and J usage is TRBJ2-1, with 8 bases that match TRBD2. With 5 bases clipped from V and 8 bases from J, the junction kept 8 bases outside the gene matches. The CDR3 length is 14 residues. In germline, CDR1 is LNHDA, CDR2 SQIVND (reference sequence). The full variable domain, in which reference TRBV19 and TRBJ2-1 provide the parts outside the CDR3, is DGGITQSPKYLFRKEGQNVTLSCEQNLNHDAMYWYRQDPGQGLRLIYYSQIVNDFQKGDIAEGYSVSREKKESFPLTVTSAQKNPTAFYLCASSRSSGSHEQFFGPGTRLTVL.

The count of this clone is one. The genes are TRBV20-1 and TRBJ2-7; 7 bases align to TRBD1. Germline loops: CDR1 DFQATT, CDR2 SNEGSKA (reference sequence). Germline trimming cut 4 bases from V and 7 bases from J; bases unmatched to any gene: 4. The CDR3 has 11 residues. The CDR3 sequence: CSAMGQREQYF. The DNA for the CDR3 is TGCAGTGCTATGGGACAGAGAGAGCAGTACTTC.

A single count supports this clone. The chain recombines TRBV24-1 with TRBJ2-5; 7 bases fit TRBD1. Per germline, CDR1 KGHDR and CDR2 SFDVKD. V lost 3 bases and J lost 3; bases outside the gene matches: 21. The CDR3 has 20 amino acids. The CDR3 nucleotides are TGTGCCACCAGTGATGCTCGGGACAGTAGGACCGGTAGGGGAAAAGAGACCCAGTACTTC. Residues: CATSDARDSRTGRGKETQYF.

The V and J genes are TRBV30 and TRBJ2-1; the match to TRBD2 covers 14 bases. Germline V CDR1 and CDR2: GTSNPN, SVGIG (reference sequence). J gave up 9 bases and V 1 base, and 5 bases lay outside the gene matches. The CDR3 length is 15 residues. CDR3 in amino acids: CAWSGRLAGGGEQFF. In nucleotides, the CDR3 is TGTGCCTGGAGTGGGAGACTAGCGGGAGGGGGTGAGCAGTTCTTC.

V and J are TRBV5-6 and TRBJ2-1; D call uncertain. Germline values: CDR1 SGHDT, CDR2 YYEEEE. This CDR3 is 15 amino acids long. V was pared by 0 bases and J by 4 bases, with 11 bases between. The CDR3 DNA reads TGTGCCAGCAGCTTGGTGACTTACACTTACAATGAGCAGTTCTTC. Translating it yields CASSLVTYTYNEQFF.

The chain employs TRBV7-9 and TRBJ1-1, with TRBD1 matching over 9 bases. V was pared by 3 bases and J by 3 bases, with 5 bases of the junction left unmatched. Germline V gives CDR1 SEHNR, CDR2 FQNEAQ (reference sequence). CDR3 size: 15 residues. CDR3 nucleotide sequence: TGTGCCAGCAGCTTCGGGGGACAGGGTGACACTGAAGCTTTCTTT. Its protein is CASSFGGQGDTEAFF.

V and J are TRBV18 and TRBJ1-5; 8 bases map to TRBD1. The CDR3 totals 13 residues. V was clipped by 5 bases and J by 6 bases; unmatched bases: 3. From germline, CDR1 is KGHSH and CDR2 LQKENI. Here the CDR3 reads CASSGQGTQPQHF. CDR3 in DNA: TGTGCCAGCTCAGGACAGGGAACTCAGCCCCAGCATTTT. The whole variable domain, filled in from reference TRBV18 and TRBJ1-5, reads NAGVMQNPRHLVRRRGQEARLRCSPMKGHSHVYWYRQLPEEGLKFMVYLQKENIIDESGMPKERFSAEFPKEGPSILRIQQVVRGDSAAYFCASSGQGTQPQHFGDGTRLSIL.

V usage is TRBV3-1 (or the pseudogene TRBV3-2) and J usage is TRBJ2-3; D is possibly TRBD1 (6 bases). The V end lost 1 base, the J end lost 3 bases, and 14 bases lay between the germline ends. In germline, CDR1 is LGHDT, CDR2 YNNKEL (reference sequence). This CDR3 has 16 amino acids. In DNA form, the CDR3 reads TGTGCCAGCAGCCAAGGGGTTGGGGGCGGAACAGATACGCAGTATTTT. Translated: CASSQGVGGGTDTQYF.

The CDR3 loop is CASSFGHSTDTQYF. CDR3 nucleotides: TGTGCCAGCAGTTTCGGACACAGCACAGATACGCAGTATTTT. The genes are TRBV6-5 and TRBJ2-3; D perhaps matches TRBD1 (5 bases). Trimming left V 4 bases short and J 0 bases short, with 8 bases between. The germline V gene encodes CDR1 MNHEY and CDR2 SVGAGI. The CDR3 sequence is 14 residues long.

The V gene is TRBV4-1, the J gene TRBJ1-2, with TRBD1 matching over 10 bases. V was clipped by 1 base and J by 4 bases; unmatched bases: 3. The CDR3 runs 15 residues. Germline V gene lookup returns CDR1 MGHRA and CDR2 YSYEKL. The CDR3 DNA sequence: TGCGCCAGCAGCCAAGGGGGACAGGGGTTCTATGGCTACACCTTC. Protein product: CASSQGGQGFYGYTF.

The chain links TRBV11-3 to TRBJ2-1, with TRBD1 matching 9 bases. CDR1 is SGHNT and CDR2 is YENEEA in the germline V gene. J gave up 7 bases and V 5 bases, and 9 bases lay outside the gene matches. The CDR3 loop spans 15 amino acids. CDR3 coding DNA: TGTGCCAGCAGCCTGAGAGGGACAGGGATTAATGAGCAGTTCTTC. This encodes CASSLRGTGINEQFF.

This clone has a handful of counts. J is TRBJ2-1 and V is TRBV2, with 13 bases fitting TRBD2. Germline V gives CDR1 SNHLY, CDR2 FYNNEI. With V trimmed by 8 bases and J by 5 bases, 12 bases remained unmatched. CDR3 size: 17 residues. As DNA, the CDR3 is TGTGCCAGCGTAGGACTAGCGGGAGTGCTTTCCAACAATGAGCAGTTCTTC. This gives the protein CASVGLAGVLSNNEQFF.

The rearrangement links TRBV30 to TRBJ1-3; weak D call: TRBD1 (5 bases). The length of the CDR3 is 16 residues. Between the trimmed V and J ends, which lost 1 base and 2 bases, there was a span of 15 bases. The germline V gene has CDR1 GTSNPN and CDR2 SVGIG (reference sequence). The CDR3 DNA sequence: TGTGCCTGGAGTGGAATAGGGACTCCCCCTGGAAACACCATATATTTT. It yields the protein CAWSGIGTPPGNTIYF.

The chain has TRBV6-1 and TRBJ2-3, with D perhaps TRBD1 (6 bases). With 2 bases removed from V and 4 bases from J, the gap between germline ends came to 10 bases. The length of the CDR3 is 14 residues. CDR1 MNHNS and CDR2 SASEGT come from the germline V gene. CDR3 nucleotide sequence: TGTGCCAGCAGTGAAAGGGGGATGGCAGATACGCAGTATTTT. Amino acids: CASSERGMADTQYF.

The chain has TRBV7-9 and TRBJ2-3; 8 nucleotides line up with TRBD2. Looked up from germline, CDR1 is SEHNR and CDR2 is FQNEAQ (reference sequence). The ends lost 6 bases at V and 2 bases at J; junction bases unmatched: 7. The CDR3 runs to 15 residues. The CDR3 spells CASRELADITDTQYF. The DNA for the CDR3 is TGTGCCAGCAGGGAACTAGCGGATATCACAGATACGCAGTATTTT.

The chain is built from TRBV18 and TRBJ2-7; 8 nucleotides agree with TRBD2. V lost 1 base and J lost 5; bases outside the gene matches: 1. The CDR3 spans 13 residues. Germline V gene sequence: CDR1 KGHSH, CDR2 LQKENI. CDR3 DNA sequence: TGTGCCAGCTCACCACGGCGGGAGGACGAGCAGTACTTC. Protein product: CASSPRREDEQYF.

The V gene is TRBV19, the J gene TRBJ1-6, with D uncertain. V shed 7 bases and J shed 9 bases, with 13 bases lying between them. The germline CDR1 and CDR2 sequences are LNHDA and SQIVND (reference sequence). The CDR3 is 13 residues long. This CDR3 is CASKRDFGSPLHF. CDR3 nucleotides: TGTGCCAGTAAGAGGGATTTCGGTTCACCCCTCCACTTT.

The chain employs TRBV10-3 and TRBJ1-1, with 9 bases lining up with TRBD1. This CDR3 has 14 amino acids. The V and J ends lost 6 bases and 3 bases, in that order; junction bases with no gene match: 5. Germline loops: CDR1 ENHRY, CDR2 SYGVKD. CDR3 coding DNA: TGTGCCATCAGGGGGACAGGGCGGTACACTGAAGCTTTCTTT. This gives the protein CAIRGTGRYTEAFF.

V and J are TRBV28 and TRBJ1-1, with D tentatively TRBD1 (6 bases). Between the trimmed V and J ends, which lost 0 bases and 2 bases, there was a span of 10 bases. The CDR3 is 15 residues long. Germline V gene lookup returns CDR1 MDHEN and CDR2 SYDVKM. CDR3 DNA: TGTGCCAGCAGTTTATGGGCAGGGGAAAACACTGAAGCTTTCTTT. This gives the protein CASSLWAGENTEAFF.

The rearrangement uses TRBV6-5 and TRBJ1-1; TRBD1 agrees at 7 bases. Germline CDR1 MNHEY, CDR2 SVGAGI. The CDR3 has 15 amino acids. CDR3 amino acids: CAVVGRGLLNTEAFF. The CDR3 region has the DNA TGTGCTGTAGTGGGCAGGGGGTTATTGAACACTGAAGCTTTCTTT.

This chain uses TRBV7-8 with TRBJ1-6; 8 positions agree with TRBD1. The CDR3 spans 15 residues. In germline, CDR1 is SGHVS, CDR2 FQNEAQ. After removal of 5 bases from V and 9 bases from J, the junction contained 9 bases not matched to a gene. CDR3 sequence (DNA): TGTGCCAGCAGCCCCCAGGGGGCTAGTGGTTCACCCCTCCACTTT. This encodes CASSPQGASGSPLHF.